These T cell receptor beta chains were read from a single sample in a study of T-cell reconstitution after alpha-beta-depleted transplantation in children. TCRdb re-called the PCR reads with MiXCR, one entry per CDR3 protein. The data contain 900,000 or so distinct CDR3 sequences, around 15% of them singletons. The sample in question was PBMCs, mostly from graft donor cells, obtained 360 days after TCRalphabeta/CD19-depleted stem cell transplant. The receptors come from a male patient younger than 18 who had a stem cell transplant for acute lymphoblastic leukemia, so the T cells may come from the graft donor. Each CDR3 is given with its conserved first and last residue. A D gene is named only where the DNA matches it firmly. Rows give clone size only sometimes, using once, few, many, or a class for an expanded clone.

J | D | size | V | DNA | CDR3
TRBJ2-3 | TRBD2 | few | TRBV11-2 | TGTGCCAGCAGCACCCGGACTAGCGGGAGGCCTTCCACAGATACGCAGTATTTT | CASSTRTSGRPSTDTQYF
TRBJ2-2 | TRBD2 | . | TRBV7-1 | TGTGCCAGCAGCTCCCGGCCCGCGACTAGCGGGAGTCTGGGGTTGAAATTCACCGGGGAGCTGTTCTTT | CASSSRPATSGSLGLKFTGELFF
TRBJ1-4 | TRBD1 | few | TRBV27 | TGTGCCAGCAGAGACACCGGGACAGGGGGCGAAAAACTGTTTTTT | CASRDTGTGGEKLFF
TRBJ2-2 | . | . | TRBV9 | TGTGCCAGCAGGCAGGCAGGCTCGAACACCGGGGAGCTGTTTTTT | CASRQAGSNTGELFF
TRBJ2-1 | . | . | TRBV6-4 | TGTGCCAGCAGTGCAAGGGCGGTCTCCTACAATGAGCAGTTCTTC | CASSARAVSYNEQFF
TRBJ2-2 | TRBD1 | many | TRBV12-3/TRBV12-4 | TGTGCCAGCAGTCTACAGGGGGCAAGGGAGCTGTTTTTT | CASSLQGARELFF
TRBJ2-7 | . | many | TRBV27 | TGTGCCAGCAGTTTATGGGGAATAGACGAGCAGTACTTC | CASSLWGIDEQYF
TRBJ2-5 | TRBD2 | many | TRBV14 | TGTGCCAGCTTCCAGCGGGAGGACCAAGAGACCCAGTACTTC | CASFQREDQETQYF
TRBJ2-1 | . | many | TRBV3-1 | TGTGCCAGCAGCCAAGGGACCAGCTCCTACAATGAGCAGTTCTTC | CASSQGTSSYNEQFF
TRBJ1-4 | . | . | TRBV25-1 | TGTGCCAGCAGTGGACACGGCCTAAATGAAAAACTGTTTTTT | CASSGHGLNEKLFF
TRBJ2-1 | TRBD2 | few | TRBV9 | TGTGCCAGCAGCGTCCCTAGCGGGAGATCATTTAAAGATGAGCAGTTCTTC | CASSVPSGRSFKDEQFF
TRBJ2-1 | . | few | TRBV12-3/TRBV12-4 | TGTGCCAGCAGCCCTCCGTATGGGTCGCGTCCTTACAATGAGCAGTTCTTC | CASSPPYGSRPYNEQFF
TRBJ1-1 | . | . | TRBV19 | TGTGCCAGTAGTATTGGGACGAACACTGAAGCTTTCTTT | CASSIGTNTEAFF
TRBJ2-5 | . | . | TRBV5-5 | TGTGCCAGCAGCCTTCGAATAGAGACCCAGTACTTC | CASSLRIETQYF
TRBJ2-7 | . | few | TRBV21-1 | . | CASPEEVGEGNYEQYF
TRBJ2-1 | . | . | TRBV15 | TGTGCCACCAGCGTCACCGGGTCTACCTACAATGAGCAGTTCTTC | CATSVTGSTYNEQFF
TRBJ2-4 | . | . | TRBV6-5 | TGTGCCAGCAGTTACTCTTTGGGGCAGGGAAAGGCCAAAAACATTCAGTACTTC | CASSYSLGQGKAKNIQYF
TRBJ2-3 | TRBD2 | . | TRBV5-1 | TGCGCCAGCAGGCCCACTAGCGGGAGCGGGGCAGATACGCAGTATTTT | CASRPTSGSGADTQYF
TRBJ2-1 | TRBD2 | few | TRBV5-1 | TGCGCCAGCAGCTCTAGGACTAGCGGCCTCCTCCAGGCACTCAATGAGCAGTTCTTC | CASSSRTSGLLQALNEQFF
TRBJ2-7 | TRBD1 | few | TRBV5-1 | TGCGCCAGCAGCCCGGGACAGCCCGAAGGGTACGAGCAGTACTTC | CASSPGQPEGYEQYF
TRBJ2-6 | . | few | TRBV11-2 | TGTGCCAGCAGCCTCGGACAGATGAACTCTGGGGCCAACGTCCTGACTTTC | CASSLGQMNSGANVLTF
TRBJ2-7 | . | few | TRBV5-1 | TGCGCCAGCAGCTTGGCCGCGGGGACCACCTACGAGCAGTACTTC | CASSLAAGTTYEQYF
TRBJ2-1 | . | once | TRBV19 | TGTGCCAGTAGTCGTCTCCTGGGGAGAGATTGGAATGAGCAGTTCTTC | CASSRLLGRDWNEQFF
TRBJ2-1 | TRBD2 | few | TRBV20-1 | TGCAGTGCCGGACTAGCGGGAGGTATAAACGATGAGCAGTTCTTC | CSAGLAGGINDEQFF
TRBJ1-2 | TRBD1 | many | TRBV5-1 | TGCGCCAGCAGCGTGGGACAGGACTATGGCTACACCTTC | CASSVGQDYGYTF
TRBJ1-5 | . | many | TRBV5-1 | TGCGCCAGCAGCTTTAACAGGGAAGGCAATCAGCCCCAGCATTTT | CASSFNREGNQPQHF
TRBJ2-5 | . | . | TRBV20-1 | TGCAGTGCCCCTGAACAGGGCCCAAAAGAGACCCAGTACTTC | CSAPEQGPKETQYF
TRBJ2-1 | . | many | TRBV7-9 | TGTGCCAGCAGCCCCGGACTGATAATCTACAATGAGCAGTTCTTC | CASSPGLIIYNEQFF
TRBJ2-3 | . | many | TRBV27 | TGTGCCAGCAGCCGGTCGGTTGGACAGAAGATGGTAGATACGCAGTATTTT | CASSRSVGQKMVDTQYF
TRBJ2-1 | . | many | TRBV7-9 | TGTGCCAGCAGGACCGGGAATGAGCAGTTCTTC | CASRTGNEQFF
TRBJ2-7 | TRBD1 | . | TRBV4-1 | TGCGCCAGCAGCTCTCCGGACAGGGGGAGGAACGAGCAGTACTTC | CASSSPDRGRNEQYF
TRBJ2-7 | TRBD2 | . | TRBV4-1 | TGCGCCAGCAGCCAGCTAGCGGGAGGGTTTTTATACGAGCAGTACTTC | CASSQLAGGFLYEQYF
TRBJ1-3 | . | . | TRBV12-3/TRBV12-4 | TGTGCCAGCAGTTTGGGGCAGAGAAGAAACACCATATATTTT | CASSLGQRRNTIYF
TRBJ2-2 | TRBD2 | . | TRBV29-1 | TGCAGCGCCGAACTAGCGACCACCGGGGAGCTGTTTTTT | CSAELATTGELFF
TRBJ2-2 | . | . | TRBV29-1 | TGCAGCGTTGTCTCGAGGACCGGGGAGCTGTTTTTT | CSVVSRTGELFF
TRBJ2-2 | . | . | TRBV12-3/TRBV12-4 | TGTGCCAGCAGAGGCGCGGGCCACACCGGGGAGCTGTTTTTT | CASRGAGHTGELFF
TRBJ2-2 | TRBD2 | . | TRBV4-1 | TGCGCCAGCAGCCAAGCGGGTTGGACTAGTCGAACCGGGGAGCTGTTTTTT | CASSQAGWTSRTGELFF
TRBJ1-3 | . | few | TRBV28 | TGTGCCAGCATACCTCAGCGGGTTTCTGGAAACACCATATATTTT | CASIPQRVSGNTIYF
TRBJ2-7 | TRBD2 | few | TRBV7-9 | TGTGCCAGCAGCCGTCAGCGGGAGTGGCCCTACGAGCAGTACTTC | CASSRQREWPYEQYF
TRBJ1-2 | . | few | TRBV7-8 | TGTGCCAGCAGCTTCCAGGGTAATGGCTACACCTTC | CASSFQGNGYTF
TRBJ2-5 | . | many | TRBV25-1 | TGTGCCAGCAGTGAAACCTCGTCTCAAGAGACCCAGTACTTC | CASSETSSQETQYF
TRBJ2-7 | . | few | TRBV7-9 | TGTGCCAGCAGCCGACCGGAGGGGTCCTACGAGCAGTACTTC | CASSRPEGSYEQYF
TRBJ2-1 | . | few | TRBV5-1 | TGCGCCAGCAGCTTGGCTCCATTTCAGGGAAGCTCCTACAATGAGCAGTTCTTC | CASSLAPFQGSSYNEQFF
TRBJ2-7 | TRBD2 | . | TRBV7-6 | TGTGCCAGCAGCTTAAGTCCAGCGGGATCCTACGAGCAGTACTTC | CASSLSPAGSYEQYF
TRBJ2-1 | TRBD2 | many | TRBV29-1 | TGCAGCGCGAGGCCTCTCCTAGCGGGCCATGAGCAGTTCTTC | CSARPLLAGHEQFF
TRBJ2-2 | TRBD2 | . | TRBV5-1 | TGCGCCAGCAGCACCGGACTAGCGGGAGGGAGGAGCACCGGGGAGCTGTTTTTT | CASSTGLAGGRSTGELFF
TRBJ2-7 | . | . | TRBV7-6 | TGTGCCAGCAGCTTAAAACCCAGAAGCGAGCAGTACTTC | CASSLKPRSEQYF
TRBJ2-2 | TRBD2 | few | TRBV27 | TGTGCCAGCAGGGCTGTTAGCGGGACTGCCGGGGAGCTGTTTTTT | CASRAVSGTAGELFF
TRBJ2-1 | TRBD2 | many | TRBV7-2 | TGTGCCAGCAGCGCCGGACTAGCGAGTAATGAGCAGTTCTTC | CASSAGLASNEQFF
TRBJ2-7 | . | many | TRBV6-5 | TGTGCCAGCAGTTACGGGGACTCGTACGAGCAGTACTTC | CASSYGDSYEQYF
TRBJ1-1 | . | . | TRBV27 | TGTGCCAGCAGTTTAAGGGAAGGCGCTGAAGCTTTCTTT | CASSLREGAEAFF
TRBJ2-5 | . | few | TRBV14 | TGTGCCAGCAGCCAAGATAGGTGGAGAGGGGAGACCCAGTACTTC | CASSQDRWRGETQYF
TRBJ2-2 | . | many | TRBV12-3/TRBV12-4 | TGTGCCAGCAGTCCCCCCAGAGTGAACACCGGGGAGCTGTTTTTT | CASSPPRVNTGELFF
TRBJ2-1 | TRBD1 | . | TRBV15 | TGTGCCACCAGCAAGCCCGGGACAGGGGGCGGTGAGCAGTTCTTC | CATSKPGTGGGEQFF
TRBJ2-7 | TRBD1 | few | TRBV29-1 | TGCAGCGTTGCGTCCGGGACAGGGGGCCACGAGCAGTACTTC | CSVASGTGGHEQYF
TRBJ1-1 | . | . | TRBV10-2 | TGCGCCAGCAGTGCCAAGGGGCACCCGAACACTGAAGCTTTCTTT | CASSAKGHPNTEAFF
TRBJ1-5 | . | few | TRBV20-1 | TGCAGTGCTAGAGAGGCCATTCAGCCCCAGCATTTT | CSAREAIQPQHF
TRBJ2-7 | TRBD2 | . | TRBV27 | TGTGCCAGCAGTTTTTTTCCGCCAGGACTAGCGCTAGGGAGCTCCTACGAGCAGTACTTC | CASSFFPPGLALGSSYEQYF
TRBJ2-1 | . | few | TRBV5-1 | TGCGCCAGCAGCTTGGTTGCGGGGAGATCTGGTGAGCAGTTCTTC | CASSLVAGRSGEQFF
TRBJ1-5 | . | . | TRBV5-5 | TGTGCCAGCAGCTTGGAACTCCACAATCAGCCCCAGCATTTT | CASSLELHNQPQHF